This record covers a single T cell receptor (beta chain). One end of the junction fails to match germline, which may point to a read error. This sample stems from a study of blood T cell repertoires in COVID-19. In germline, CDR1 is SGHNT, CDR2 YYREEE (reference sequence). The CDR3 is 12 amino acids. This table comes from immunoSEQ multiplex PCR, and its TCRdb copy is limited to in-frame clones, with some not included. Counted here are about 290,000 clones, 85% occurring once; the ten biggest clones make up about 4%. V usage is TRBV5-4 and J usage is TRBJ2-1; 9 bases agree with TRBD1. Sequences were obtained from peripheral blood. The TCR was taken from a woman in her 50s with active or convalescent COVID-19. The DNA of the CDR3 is TGTGCCAGCAGCGACCCACGGGACAGGGTAATCTTC. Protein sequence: CASSDPRDRVIF.